Following are 26 T cell receptor beta chains from one sample sequenced in a study of cytomegalovirus exposure and HLA in healthy donors. With 60 Vbeta and 13 Jbeta primers, the PCR was carried out. Some clones are missing from TCRdb's copy, which holds only in-frame ones; the method was immunoSEQ multiplex PCR. The sample yields 150,000 to 200,000 clones, about 79% seen once. The sequenced material came from PBMCs. Every receptor here comes from a middle-aged man in good health and CMV-seropositive.

This clone was counted a few times. The chain couples TRBV9 to TRBJ2-6; D remains ambiguous. This CDR3 has 17 amino acids. V was shortened by 4 bases and J by 1 base, with 15 bases between the two germline ends. Germline values: CDR1 SGDLS, CDR2 YYNGEE. The CDR3 reads CASSHQTRGSGANVLTF. CDR3 DNA: TGTGCCAGCAGCCACCAGACGAGAGGTTCTGGGGCCAACGTCCTGACTTTC.

For the CDR3, the DNA is TGTGCCAGCTTACAGGGAAGCACAGATACGCAGTATTTT. Its protein product is CASLQGSTDTQYF. The chain combines TRBV7-9 with TRBJ2-3; possibly TRBD1 for D (6 bases). This CDR3 has 13 amino acids. The germline CDR1 and CDR2 sequences are SEHNR and FQNEAQ (reference sequence). V was shortened by 8 bases and J by 0 bases, with 9 bases between the two germline ends. The variable domain in full, with the rest retrieved from reference TRBV7-9 and TRBJ2-3, is DTGVSQNPRHKITKRGQNVTFRCDPISEHNRLYWYRQTLGQGPEFLTYFQNEAQLEKSRLLSDRFSAERPKGSFSTLEIQRTEQGDSAMYLCASLQGSTDTQYFGPGTRLTVL.

V usage is TRBV6-1 and J usage is TRBJ1-6; D possibly corresponds to TRBD1 (5 bases). With 3 bases removed from V and 10 bases from J, the gap between germline ends came to 19 bases. The CDR3 has 16 amino acids. Per the germline V gene, CDR1 is MNHNS and CDR2 is SASEGT. The DNA of the CDR3 is TGTGCCAGCAGTGATGGGACTCGGAGGGGAAGGTCACCCCTCCACTTT. Its protein is CASSDGTRRGRSPLHF.

This chain joins TRBV2 and TRBJ1-2; D not certain. Trimming shortened V by 5 bases and J by 3 bases, and 13 bases separated the two germline ends. CDR3 length: 14 residues. Looked up from germline, CDR1 is SNHLY and CDR2 is FYNNEI. CDR3 nucleotides: TGTGCCAGCAGTATCAACCAGGACTACTATGGCTACACCTTC. Amino acid sequence: CASSINQDYYGYTF. Full variable domain (rest looked up from reference TRBV2 and TRBJ1-2): EPEVTQTPSHQVTQMGQEVILRCVPISNHLYFYWYRQILGQKVEFLVSFYNNEISEKSEIFDDQFSVERPDGSNFTLKIRSTKLEDSAMYFCASSINQDYYGYTFGSGTRLTVV.

This clone was seen more than once but under ten times. The chain links TRBV11-2 to TRBJ2-3; D remains ambiguous. CDR1 and CDR2 (germline): SGHAT, FQNNGV. The CDR3 length is 13 residues. The ends were cut back, 3 bases at V and 2 bases at J, with 6 bases in the middle. CDR3 DNA sequence: TGTGCCAGCAGCTTCCTAACCACAGATACGCAGTATTTT. It translates to CASSFLTTDTQYF.

This clone was observed once. This chain links TRBV7-9 with TRBJ2-5, with TRBD1 matching over 8 bases. This CDR3 comprises 14 residues. Germline lookup yields CDR1 SEHNR and CDR2 FQNEAQ (reference sequence). After removal of 6 bases from V and 5 bases from J, the junction contained 8 bases not matched to a gene. The DNA for the CDR3 is TGTGCCAGCAGATACACAGGGGGGTTGGAGACCCAGTACTTC. Translating it yields CASRYTGGLETQYF.

The chain joins TRBV6-6 to TRBJ2-1, with D unclear. This CDR3 is 14 amino acids long. Germline-derived CDR1 and CDR2 are MNHNY and SVGAGI (reference sequence). The V and J ends lost 6 bases and 6 bases respectively, with 15 bases between them. The CDR3, as DNA: TGTGCCAGCAGACCCTTTAGCCTTAGCAATGAGCAGTTCTTC. Translation: CASRPFSLSNEQFF.

With regard to this clone: Mismatch with germline at one junction end may stem from a read error. The sample carries other DNA sequences with the same CDR3. The chain carries TRBV9 and TRBJ2-6; D is possibly TRBD1 (5 bases). The CDR3 covers 15 residues. Germline V gives CDR1 SGDLS, CDR2 YYNGEE. The CDR3 region is CASSAQGSGANGLTF. The CDR3 DNA reads TGTGCCAGCAGCGCCCAGGGCTCTGGGGCCAACGGCCTGACTTTC.

The gene calls are TRBV15 and TRBJ2-1; 7 nucleotides agree with TRBD2. The CDR3 has 16 residues. V gave up 1 base and J gave up 0 bases; unmatched junction bases: 3. Germline V CDR1 and CDR2: LNHNV, YYDKDF (reference sequence). The CDR3, as DNA: TGTGCCACCAGCAGAGTAAAGCGGGACTCCTACAATGAGCAGTTCTTC. It yields the protein CATSRVKRDSYNEQFF.

This rearrangement joins TRBV25-1 to TRBJ2-2; the D gene is possibly TRBD1 (5 bases). This CDR3 region has 13 residues. Germline V gene data show CDR1 as MGHDK and CDR2 as SYGVNS. Trimming shortened V by 8 bases and J by 7 bases, and 14 bases separated the two germline ends. The CDR3 spells CASRGHKNGELFF. Here the CDR3 DNA reads TGTGCCAGCCGCGGACACAAGAACGGGGAGCTGTTTTTT. The variable domain in full, with the rest retrieved from reference TRBV25-1 and TRBJ2-2, is EADIYQTPRYLVIGTGKKITLECSQTMGHDKMYWYQQDPGMELHLIHYSYGVNSTEKGDLSSESTVSRIRTEHFPLTLESARPSHTSQYLCASRGHKNGELFFGEGSRLTVL.

This clone was counted only a few times. This chain uses TRBV27 with TRBJ2-1; D is perhaps TRBD2 (6 bases). Germline V gene lookup returns CDR1 MNHEY and CDR2 SMNVEV (reference sequence). This CDR3 comprises 15 residues. Trimming left V 8 bases short and J 7 bases short, with 21 bases between. The CDR3 is CASSDRLASGNEQFF. The CDR3 DNA reads TGTGCCAGCTCCGACCGGCTAGCGTCAGGGAATGAGCAGTTCTTC.

The chain couples TRBV5-1 to TRBJ1-6, with TRBD1 matching over 8 bases. The junction had 5 bases not matched to a gene; V was cut back by 0 bases and J by 6 bases. Germline V gene data show CDR1 as SGHRS and CDR2 as YFSETQ. This CDR3 is built from 16 residues. CDR3 DNA: TGCGCCAGCAGCTTGGGAGGGACAGGAATTAATTCACCCCTCCACTTT. It translates to CASSLGGTGINSPLHF.

V is TRBV13 and J is TRBJ1-3; D is unresolved. The CDR3 extends over 11 amino acids. V gave up 4 bases and J gave up 8 bases, with 6 bases separating them. Germline CDR1 PRHDT, CDR2 FYEKMQ (reference sequence). The chain's CDR3 is CASSYYDTIYF. In nucleotides, the CDR3 is TGTGCCAGCAGCTACTACGACACCATATATTTT.

This rearrangement joins TRBV7-9 to TRBJ2-1; 7 nucleotides match TRBD2. The CDR3 loop spans 16 amino acids. The V gene's germline CDR1 is SEHNR and CDR2 FQNEAQ (reference sequence). V lost 3 bases to trimming and J lost 0 bases; unmatched junction nucleotides: 5. The CDR3 DNA reads as TGTGCCAGCAGCTTCGGAGCGGGAAGCTCCTACAATGAGCAGTTCTTC. Amino acids: CASSFGAGSSYNEQFF.

This clone showed up just a few times. The genes are TRBV7-9 and TRBJ2-3; 8 bases are a match to TRBD2. This CDR3 is 13 amino acids long. With 9 bases clipped from V and 5 bases from J, the junction kept 7 bases outside the gene matches. From germline, CDR1 is SEHNR and CDR2 FQNEAQ (reference sequence). The chain's CDR3 is CASVAGSEDTQYF. The CDR3 nucleotides read TGTGCCAGTGTAGCGGGATCAGAAGATACGCAGTATTTT.

V gene TRBV6-5 combines with J gene TRBJ1-4, with no clear D. The germline CDR1 and CDR2 sequences are MNHEY and SVGAGI. The CDR3 loop spans 12 amino acids. V shed 6 bases and J shed 3 bases, with 5 bases lying between them. The chain's CDR3 is CASRRPNEKLFF. The CDR3 coding sequence is TGTGCCAGCAGGAGGCCTAATGAAAAACTGTTTTTT.

This sequence joins TRBV4-1 and TRBJ2-4; 8 nucleotides match TRBD1. Losses at the gene ends were 0 bases for V and 14 bases for J; bases not matched to a gene: 18. CDR1 and CDR2 (germline): MGHRA, YSYEKL. The CDR3 covers 17 residues. In DNA form, the CDR3 reads TGCGCCAGCAGCCAAGATCGGAAGACTCAGGGGGCCGCCTCTAAGTACTTC. Translated, it gives CASSQDRKTQGAASKYF.

CDR3: CASSLGWASGKGNEQFF. In DNA, the CDR3 is TGTGCCAGCAGCTTGGGTTGGGCTAGCGGGAAGGGCAATGAGCAGTTCTTC. This chain links TRBV5-4 with TRBJ2-1, with 9 positions matching TRBD2. The CDR3 covers 17 residues. Per the germline V gene, CDR1 is SGHNT and CDR2 is YYREEE (reference sequence). The V segment lost 0 bases and the J segment 6 bases; nucleotides outside the gene matches: 10. Using reference TRBV5-4 and TRBJ2-1 for the parts outside the CDR3, the full variable domain is ETGVTQSPTHLIKTRGQQVTLRCSSQSGHNTVSWYQQALGQGPQFIFQYYREEENGRGNFPPRFSGLQFPNYSSELNVNALELDDSALYLCASSLGWASGKGNEQFFGPGTRLTVL.

The rearrangement joins TRBV2 to TRBJ1-1; D gene uncertain. The length of the CDR3 is 12 residues. Germline V CDR1 and CDR2: SNHLY, FYNNEI. Trimming took off 6 bases at V and 7 bases at J, with 12 bases between the two ends. CDR3 loop: CASRTGIVEAFF. The CDR3 nucleotides are TGTGCCAGCAGGACGGGGATCGTTGAAGCTTTCTTT.

The chain couples TRBV11-2 to TRBJ2-1; 12 nucleotides agree with TRBD2. The CDR3 runs to 18 residues. CDR1 and CDR2 (germline): SGHAT, FQNNGV. The V segment lost 3 bases and the J segment 2 bases; nucleotides outside the gene matches: 8. The CDR3 region has the DNA TGTGCCAGCAGCTTCGGACCACTAGCGGGGGGTACCTACAATGAGCAGTTCTTC. Its translation: CASSFGPLAGGTYNEQFF.

CDR3 sequence (DNA): TGTGCCAGCAGCTTGGGGGCCCCCGGGACAGGGTCTGGCTACACCTTC. Its translation is CASSLGAPGTGSGYTF. The J gene is TRBJ1-2, the V gene TRBV5-4; 9 bases are shared with TRBD1. The CDR3 loop spans 16 amino acids. Germline V CDR1 and CDR2: SGHNT, YYREEE (reference sequence). Trimming at V came to 0 bases and at J to 7 bases, leaving 10 bases not matched to a gene.

The genes are TRBV30 and TRBJ1-4, with TRBD1 matching over 7 bases. The CDR3 contains 15 residues. The germline V gene has CDR1 GTSNPN and CDR2 SVGIG (reference sequence). V lost 1 base to trimming and J lost 7 bases; unmatched junction nucleotides: 9. In DNA form, the CDR3 reads TGTGCCTGGAGTGCTCAGGGGGGAAGGGGTGAAAAACTGTTTTTT. This encodes CAWSAQGGRGEKLFF. Full variable domain (outside the CDR3, taken from reference TRBV30 and TRBJ1-4): SQTIHQWPATLVQPVGSPLSLECTVEGTSNPNLYWYRQAAGRGLQLLFYSVGIGQISSEVPQNLSASRPQDRQFILSSKKLLLSDSGFYLCAWSAQGGRGEKLFFGSGTQLSVL.

The rearrangement links TRBV7-9 to TRBJ1-2; weak D call: TRBD1 (6 bases). The CDR3 is 12 amino acids. CDR1 is SEHNR and CDR2 is FQNEAQ in the germline V gene (reference sequence). V lost 4 bases to trimming and J lost 6 bases, with 9 bases between them. The CDR3 loop reads CASSSHRDGYTF. CDR3 nucleotides: TGTGCCAGCAGCTCACACAGGGATGGCTACACCTTC.

The gene calls are TRBV28 and TRBJ1-1; 9 bases map to TRBD1. The CDR3 runs to 14 residues. Germline CDR1 and CDR2: MDHEN and SYDVKM. The V and J ends lost 4 bases and 5 bases, in that order; junction bases with no gene match: 5. The CDR3 DNA is TGTGCCAGCAGTTCGCTGACAGGGGGAACTGAAGCTTTCTTT. It encodes CASSSLTGGTEAFF.

The CDR3 here is CASSGQGATQYF. CDR3 nucleotide sequence: TGTGCCAGCAGCGGTCAAGGAGCTACGCAGTATTTT. This rearrangement joins TRBV7-9 to TRBJ2-3, with D hard to call. Germline loops: CDR1 SEHNR, CDR2 FQNEAQ (reference sequence). The CDR3 extends over 12 amino acids. V lost 5 bases and J lost 8, with 11 bases in between.

This clone is a singleton in its sample. This chain joins TRBV7-8 and TRBJ2-7; tentative D call: TRBD1 (6 bases). Trimming shortened V by 2 bases and J by 2 bases, and 16 bases separated the two germline ends. Germline values: CDR1 SGHVS, CDR2 FQNEAQ. The CDR3 totals 16 residues. Here the CDR3 reads CASSLKVQGVTYEQYF. The CDR3 DNA sequence: TGTGCCAGCAGCTTAAAGGTACAGGGAGTAACCTACGAGCAGTACTTC. Full variable domain (rest looked up from reference TRBV7-8 and TRBJ2-7): GAGVSQSPRYKVAKRGQDVALRCDPISGHVSLFWYQQALGQGPEFLTYFQNEAQLDKSGLPSDRFFAERPEGSVSTLKIQRTQQEDSAVYLCASSLKVQGVTYEQYFGPGTRLTVT.